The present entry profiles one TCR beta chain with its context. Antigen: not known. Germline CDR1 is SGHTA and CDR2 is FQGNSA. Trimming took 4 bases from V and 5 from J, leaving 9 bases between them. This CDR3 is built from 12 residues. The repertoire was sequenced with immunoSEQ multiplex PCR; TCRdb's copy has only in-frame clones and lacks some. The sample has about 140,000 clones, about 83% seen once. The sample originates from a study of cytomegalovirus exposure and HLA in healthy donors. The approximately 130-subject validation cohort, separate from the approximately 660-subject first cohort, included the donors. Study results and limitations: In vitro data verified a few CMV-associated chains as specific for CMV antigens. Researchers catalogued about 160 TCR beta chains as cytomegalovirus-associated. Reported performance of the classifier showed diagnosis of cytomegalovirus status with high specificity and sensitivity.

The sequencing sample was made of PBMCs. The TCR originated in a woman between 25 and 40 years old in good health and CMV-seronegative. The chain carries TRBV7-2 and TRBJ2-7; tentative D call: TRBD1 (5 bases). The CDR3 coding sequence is TGTGCCAGCAGCTCCGGACACAACGAGCAGTACTTC. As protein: CASSSGHNEQYF.